The clone carrying this T cell receptor beta chain was counted ten times or more. Its antigen is currently unknown. The data derive from a study of T cell repertoires in cytomegalovirus infection. Per the germline V gene, CDR1 is SGHTA and CDR2 is FQGNSA. The CDR3 spans 16 residues. V lost 0 bases and J 2 bases, leaving 14 bases between the germline ends. TCRdb re-called the reads through MiXCR, storing one row per CDR3 protein. The profile covers 640,000 or so distinct CDR3 sequences, with 33% appearing a single time and 15% to 20% taken by the ten largest. The sample was cultured PBMCs, taken from culture after CMV antigen stimulation. This TCR came from a human donor in good health (CMV status not recorded). Some clones in this sample may be carry-over from other donors' samples. The V gene is TRBV7-2, the J gene TRBJ2-7, with D maybe TRBD2 (7 bases). The CDR3 spells CASSLAGGTFPYEQYF. In nucleotides, the CDR3 is TGTGCCAGCAGCTTAGCGGGGGGGACATTTCCCTACGAGCAGTACTTC.